This T cell receptor beta chain was identified during a study of identical twins. Whole-study findings and limits: When twins shared out-of-frame alpha sequences, those sequences had excess low generation probability. Memory repertoires showed no such pattern, whereas abundant cord blood beta clonotypes carried fewer insertions. Out-of-frame beta chain sequences displayed weaker excess sharing between twins.

A template switching step contributed a universal primer site, while unique molecular identifiers were present in the cDNA. TCRdb independently ran MiXCR on the 5' RACE reads; one entry per CDR3 protein. The sample yields roughly 250,000 distinct CDR3 sequences, roughly 7% seen once. Germline V gives CDR1 SGHDT, CDR2 YYEEEE. This CDR3 has 12 amino acids. V lost 5 bases, J lost 2 bases, and 7 bases lay in between. In this sample, this clonotype turned up many times. The antigen remains undetermined. These data also formed part of another study, on yellow fever vaccine responses in identical twins.

Sequences were obtained from memory (CD45RO+) T cells sorted from blood. The source is a woman under 30 in good health. V is TRBV5-6 and J is TRBJ2-5; the D is unclear. CDR3 in DNA: TGTGCCAGCAGGATGCAGCAAGAGACCCAGTACTTC. Translation: CASRMQQETQYF.